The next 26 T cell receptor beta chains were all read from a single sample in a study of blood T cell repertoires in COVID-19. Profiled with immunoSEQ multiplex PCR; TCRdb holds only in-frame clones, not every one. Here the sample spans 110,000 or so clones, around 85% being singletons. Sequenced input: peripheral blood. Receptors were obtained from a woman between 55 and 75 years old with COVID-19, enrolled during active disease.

The CDR3 sequence: CASNYPGATSGANVLTF. For the CDR3, the DNA is TGTGCCAGTAACTATCCAGGGGCCACCTCTGGGGCCAACGTCCTGACTTTC. The rearrangement uses TRBV19 and TRBJ2-6, with D perhaps matching TRBD1 (6 bases). The V gene lost 7 bases and the J gene lost 0 bases, with 16 bases spanning the gap. The CDR3 contains 17 residues. CDR1 is LNHDA, CDR2 SQIVND, per germline (reference sequence).

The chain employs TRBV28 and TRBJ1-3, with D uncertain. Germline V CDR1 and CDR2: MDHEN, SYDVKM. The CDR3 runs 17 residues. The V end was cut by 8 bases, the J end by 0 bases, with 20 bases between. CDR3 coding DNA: TGTGCCAGCTATGGGAGAGGATATCGGAACTCTGGAAACACCATATATTTT. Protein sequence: CASYGRGYRNSGNTIYF.

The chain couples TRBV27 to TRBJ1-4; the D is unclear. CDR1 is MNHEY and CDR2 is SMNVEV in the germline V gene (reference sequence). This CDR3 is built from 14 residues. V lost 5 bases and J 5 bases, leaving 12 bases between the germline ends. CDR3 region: CASSPRVANEKLFF. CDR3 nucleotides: TGTGCCAGCAGTCCGAGGGTCGCCAATGAAAAACTGTTTTTT.

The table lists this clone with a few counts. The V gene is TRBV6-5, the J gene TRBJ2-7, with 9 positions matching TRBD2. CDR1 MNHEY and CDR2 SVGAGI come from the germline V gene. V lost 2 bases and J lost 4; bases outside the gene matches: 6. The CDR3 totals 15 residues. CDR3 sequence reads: CASSYGYSGGYEQYF. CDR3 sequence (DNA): TGTGCCAGCAGTTACGGGTATAGCGGGGGTTACGAGCAGTACTTC.

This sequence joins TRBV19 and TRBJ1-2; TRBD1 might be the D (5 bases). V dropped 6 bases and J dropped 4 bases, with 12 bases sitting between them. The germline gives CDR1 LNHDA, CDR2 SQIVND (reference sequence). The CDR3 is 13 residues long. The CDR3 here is CASSPDNPYGYTF. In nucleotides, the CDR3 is TGTGCCAGTAGCCCGGACAATCCCTATGGCTACACCTTC.

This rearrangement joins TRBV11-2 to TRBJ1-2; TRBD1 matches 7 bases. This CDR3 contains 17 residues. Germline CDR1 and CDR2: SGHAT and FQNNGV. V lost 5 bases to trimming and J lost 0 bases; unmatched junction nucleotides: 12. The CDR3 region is CASSHYRDSDANYGYTF. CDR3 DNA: TGTGCCAGCAGCCATTACCGGGACAGCGATGCTAACTATGGCTACACCTTC.

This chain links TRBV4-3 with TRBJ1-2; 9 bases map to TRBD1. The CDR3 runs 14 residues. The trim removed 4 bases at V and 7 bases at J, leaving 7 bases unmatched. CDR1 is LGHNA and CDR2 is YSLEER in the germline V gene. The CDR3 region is CASSPEQGASGYTF. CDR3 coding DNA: TGCGCCAGCAGCCCCGAACAGGGGGCTTCTGGCTACACCTTC.

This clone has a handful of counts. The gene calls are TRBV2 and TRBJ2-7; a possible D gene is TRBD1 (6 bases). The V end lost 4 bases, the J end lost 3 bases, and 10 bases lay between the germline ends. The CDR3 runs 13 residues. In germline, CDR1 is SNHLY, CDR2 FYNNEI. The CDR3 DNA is TGTGCCAGCAGTGGCGCCAGGGGCTACGAGCAGTACTTC. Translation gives CASSGARGYEQYF.

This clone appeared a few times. As DNA, the CDR3 is TGTGCCAGCGCCTCCTTGTCGGGGGGTTATGGCTACACCTTC. Translation gives CASASLSGGYGYTF. This chain links TRBV27 with TRBJ1-2; tentatively, D is TRBD1 (5 bases). This CDR3 spans 14 amino acids. Germline values: CDR1 MNHEY, CDR2 SMNVEV (reference sequence). The germline V and J ends were trimmed by 8 bases and 5 bases, with 18 bases remaining between them.

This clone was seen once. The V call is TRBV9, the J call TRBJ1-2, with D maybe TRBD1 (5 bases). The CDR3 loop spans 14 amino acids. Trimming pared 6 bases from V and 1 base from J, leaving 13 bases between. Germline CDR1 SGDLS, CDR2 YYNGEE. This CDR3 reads CASKKGEGNYGYTF. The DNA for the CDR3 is TGTGCCAGCAAAAAAGGGGAGGGTAACTATGGCTACACCTTC.

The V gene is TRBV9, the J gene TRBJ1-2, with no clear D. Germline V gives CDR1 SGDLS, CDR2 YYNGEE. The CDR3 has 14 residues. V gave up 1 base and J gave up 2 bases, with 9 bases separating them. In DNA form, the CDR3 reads TGTGCCAGCAGCGTACAACAGACAAACTATGGCTACACCTTC. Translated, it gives CASSVQQTNYGYTF.

This CDR3 reads CASSVQWETANYGYTF. DNA of the CDR3: TGTGCCAGCAGCGTCCAATGGGAGACGGCTAACTATGGCTACACCTTC. The V and J genes are TRBV9 and TRBJ1-2; no clear D gene. V lost 2 bases and J lost 0, with 14 bases in between. The CDR3 is 16 amino acids. The germline V gene has CDR1 SGDLS and CDR2 YYNGEE. Full variable domain (outside the CDR3, taken from reference TRBV9 and TRBJ1-2): DSGVTQTPKHLITATGQRVTLRCSPRSGDLSVYWYQQSLDQGLQFLIQYYNGEERAKGNILERFSAQQFPDLHSELNLSSLELGDSALYFCASSVQWETANYGYTFGSGTRLTVV.

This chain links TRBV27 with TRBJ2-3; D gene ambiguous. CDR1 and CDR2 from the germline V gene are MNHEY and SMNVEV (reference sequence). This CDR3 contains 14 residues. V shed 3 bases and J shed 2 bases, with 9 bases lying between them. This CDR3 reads CASSFWQDTDTQYF. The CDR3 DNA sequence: TGTGCCAGCAGTTTCTGGCAAGACACAGATACGCAGTATTTT.

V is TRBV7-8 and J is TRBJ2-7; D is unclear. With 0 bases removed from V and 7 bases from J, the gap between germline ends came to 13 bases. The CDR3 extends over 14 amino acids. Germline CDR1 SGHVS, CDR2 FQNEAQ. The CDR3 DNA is TGTGCCAGCAGCTTAGCACAGAGAGCACGGGAGCAGTACTTC. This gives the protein CASSLAQRAREQYF.

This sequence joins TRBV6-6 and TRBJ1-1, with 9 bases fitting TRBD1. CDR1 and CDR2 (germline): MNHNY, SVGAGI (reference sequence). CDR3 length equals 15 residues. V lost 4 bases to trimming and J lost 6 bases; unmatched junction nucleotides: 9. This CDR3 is CASSFMTGGRPEAFF. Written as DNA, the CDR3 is TGTGCCAGCAGTTTTATGACAGGGGGGAGGCCTGAAGCTTTCTTT.

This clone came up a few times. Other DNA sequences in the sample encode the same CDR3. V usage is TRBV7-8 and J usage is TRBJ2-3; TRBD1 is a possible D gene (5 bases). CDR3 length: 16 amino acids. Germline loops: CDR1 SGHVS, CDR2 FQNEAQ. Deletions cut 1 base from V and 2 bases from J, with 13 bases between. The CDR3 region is CASSLVSGHSTDTQYF. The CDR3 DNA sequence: TGTGCCAGCAGCTTAGTTTCAGGGCATTCCACAGATACGCAGTATTTT.

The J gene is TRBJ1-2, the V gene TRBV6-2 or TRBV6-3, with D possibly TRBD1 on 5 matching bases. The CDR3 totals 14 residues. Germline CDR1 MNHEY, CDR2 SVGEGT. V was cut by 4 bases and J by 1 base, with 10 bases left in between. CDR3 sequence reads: CASSSTVFNYGYTF. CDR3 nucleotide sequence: TGTGCCAGCAGTTCGACAGTCTTTAACTATGGCTACACCTTC.

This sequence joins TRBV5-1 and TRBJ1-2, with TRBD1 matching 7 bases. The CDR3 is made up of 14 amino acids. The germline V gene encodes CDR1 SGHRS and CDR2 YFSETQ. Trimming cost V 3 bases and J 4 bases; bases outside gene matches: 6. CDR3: CASSSQTGVYGYTF. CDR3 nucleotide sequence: TGCGCCAGCAGCTCGCAAACAGGGGTCTATGGCTACACCTTC.

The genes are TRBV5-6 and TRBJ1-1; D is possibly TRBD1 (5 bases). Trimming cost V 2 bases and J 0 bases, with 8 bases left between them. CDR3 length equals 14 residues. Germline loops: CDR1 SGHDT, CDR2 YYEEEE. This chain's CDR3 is CASSFGHVNTEAFF. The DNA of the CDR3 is TGTGCCAGCAGCTTCGGACACGTGAACACTGAAGCTTTCTTT.

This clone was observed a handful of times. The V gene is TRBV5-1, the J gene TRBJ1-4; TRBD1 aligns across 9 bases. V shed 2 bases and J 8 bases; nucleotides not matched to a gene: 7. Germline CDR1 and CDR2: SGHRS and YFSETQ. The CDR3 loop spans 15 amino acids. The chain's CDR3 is CASSFSGTGPEKLFF. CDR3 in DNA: TGCGCCAGCAGCTTCTCCGGGACAGGGCCCGAAAAACTGTTTTTT.

This CDR3 is CATSRDRSSYNSPLHF. As DNA, the CDR3 is TGTGCCACCAGCAGAGATCGCAGCTCCTATAATTCACCCCTCCACTTT. This chain joins TRBV15 and TRBJ1-6; D remains ambiguous. CDR1 LNHNV and CDR2 YYDKDF come from the germline V gene (reference sequence). This CDR3 spans 16 amino acids. Trimming took off 0 bases at V and 0 bases at J, with 6 bases between the two ends. The whole variable domain, filled in from reference TRBV15 and TRBJ1-6, reads DAMVIQNPRYQVTQFGKPVTLSCSQTLNHNVMYWYQQKSSQAPKLLFHYYDKDFNNEADTPDNFQSRRPNTSFCFLDIRSPGLGDTAMYLCATSRDRSSYNSPLHFGNGTRLTVT.

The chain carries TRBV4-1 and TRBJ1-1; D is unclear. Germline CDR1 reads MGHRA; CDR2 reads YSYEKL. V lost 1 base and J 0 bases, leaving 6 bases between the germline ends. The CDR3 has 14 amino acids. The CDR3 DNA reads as TGCGCCAGCAGCCAAGGGCAGGTGAACACTGAAGCTTTCTTT. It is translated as CASSQGQVNTEAFF.

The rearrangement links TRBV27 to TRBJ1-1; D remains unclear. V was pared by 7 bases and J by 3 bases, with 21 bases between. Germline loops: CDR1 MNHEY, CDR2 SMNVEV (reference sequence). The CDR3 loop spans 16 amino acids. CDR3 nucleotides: TGTGCCAGCACCCGAAGGACCGGAGGGTCATACACTGAAGCTTTCTTT. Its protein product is CASTRRTGGSYTEAFF.

In DNA, the CDR3 is TGTGCCAGCAGCAATACGGGGACAGGGGGCATGGCTTTCTTT. It is translated as CASSNTGTGGMAFF. The chain joins TRBV7-2 to TRBJ1-1, with 12 bases aligning to TRBD1. The CDR3 has 14 residues. Germline V gene sequence: CDR1 SGHTA, CDR2 FQGNSA. The V segment lost 5 bases and the J segment 11 bases; nucleotides outside the gene matches: 9.

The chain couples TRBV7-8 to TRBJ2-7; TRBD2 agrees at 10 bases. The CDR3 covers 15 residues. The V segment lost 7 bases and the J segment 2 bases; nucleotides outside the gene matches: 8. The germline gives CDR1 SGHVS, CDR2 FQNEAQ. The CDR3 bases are TGTGCCAGCACCCGAGGACTAGCGGACACCTACGAGCAGTACTTC. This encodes CASTRGLADTYEQYF.

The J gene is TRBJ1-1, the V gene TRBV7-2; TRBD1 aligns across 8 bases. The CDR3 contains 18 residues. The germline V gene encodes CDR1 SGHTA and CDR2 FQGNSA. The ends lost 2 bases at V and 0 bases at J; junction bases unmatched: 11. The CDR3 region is CASSLRAGTGLLNTEAFF. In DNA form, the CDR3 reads TGTGCCAGCAGCTTAAGGGCCGGGACAGGCCTTTTGAACACTGAAGCTTTCTTT.